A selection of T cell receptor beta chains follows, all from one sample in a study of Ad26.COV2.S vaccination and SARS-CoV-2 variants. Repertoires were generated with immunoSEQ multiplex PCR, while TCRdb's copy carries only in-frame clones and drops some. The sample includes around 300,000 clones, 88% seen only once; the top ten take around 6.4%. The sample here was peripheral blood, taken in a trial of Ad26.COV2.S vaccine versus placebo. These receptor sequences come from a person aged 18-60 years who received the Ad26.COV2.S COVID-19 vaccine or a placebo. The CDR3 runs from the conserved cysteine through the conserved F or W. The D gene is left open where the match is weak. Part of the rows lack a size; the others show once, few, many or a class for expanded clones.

CDR3: CASSLVGASNEQFF
DNA: TGTGCCAGCAGCTTAGTAGGGGCGTCTAATGAGCAGTTCTTC
size: -
D: -
J: TRBJ2-1
V: TRBV11-3

CDR3: CASPRRDRGVEADVFEQYF
DNA: TGTGCCAGCCCTAGACGGGACAGGGGCGTTGAAGCGGACGTTTTCGAGCAGTACTTC
size: -
D: TRBD1
J: TRBJ2-7
V: TRBV9

CDR3: CAWRSRASNQPQHF
DNA: TGTGCCTGGAGAAGCAGGGCTAGCAATCAGCCCCAGCATTTT
size: -
D: -
J: TRBJ1-5
V: TRBV30

CDR3: CAWRGQGALQPQHF
DNA: TGTGCCTGGAGAGGACAGGGGGCTCTCCAGCCCCAGCATTTT
size: once
D: TRBD1
J: TRBJ1-5
V: TRBV30

CDR3: CASSQAPVASYEQYF
DNA: TGTGCCAGCAGCCAAGCGCCTGTCGCCTCCTACGAGCAGTACTTC
size: -
D: -
J: TRBJ2-7
V: TRBV3-1/TRBV3-2

CDR3: CASSLGVSNTGELFF
DNA: TGTGCCAGCAGCTTGGGAGTGTCTAACACCGGGGAGCTGTTTTTT
size: -
D: -
J: TRBJ2-2
V: TRBV5-4

CDR3: CASSYEGGGVYEQYF
DNA: TGTGCCAGCAGTTACGAAGGAGGGGGGGTTTACGAGCAGTACTTC
size: -
D: -
J: TRBJ2-7
V: TRBV6-5

CDR3: CASSQGRLAGGYNEQFF
DNA: TGTGCCAGCAGCCAAGGTAGACTAGCGGGAGGGTACAATGAGCAGTTCTTC
size: -
D: TRBD2
J: TRBJ2-1
V: TRBV3-1/TRBV3-2

CDR3: CASRPGWRSGELFF
DNA: TGTGCCAGTCGGCCAGGGTGGCGGTCCGGGGAGCTGTTTTTT
size: -
D: -
J: TRBJ2-2
V: TRBV6-4

CDR3: CASSHGRTDTQYF
DNA: TGTGCCAGCAGCCACGGGAGGACAGATACGCAGTATTTT
size: few
D: TRBD2
J: TRBJ2-3
V: TRBV11-3

CDR3: CASSPPIATTDTQYF
DNA: TGTGCCAGCAGCCCCCCAATAGCGACCACAGATACGCAGTATTTT
size: -
D: -
J: TRBJ2-3
V: TRBV9

CDR3: CASSSGTQIQETQYF
DNA: TGTGCCAGCAGTTCCGGGACTCAAATACAAGAGACCCAGTACTTC
size: -
D: -
J: TRBJ2-5
V: TRBV6-2/TRBV6-3

CDR3: CASSQDPTTGSSYNSPLHF
DNA: TGTGCCAGCAGCCAAGACCCTACGACAGGGAGCTCCTATAATTCACCCCTCCACTTT
size: -
D: TRBD1
J: TRBJ1-6
V: TRBV4-2

CDR3: CSARQAYEQYF
DNA: TGCAGTGCTAGACAAGCCTACGAGCAGTACTTC
size: -
D: -
J: TRBJ2-7
V: TRBV20-1

CDR3: CASIVQESNQPQHF
DNA: TGTGCCAGCATAGTGCAGGAAAGCAATCAGCCCCAGCATTTT
size: -
D: -
J: TRBJ1-5
V: TRBV6-5

CDR3: CASSLELNTEAFF
DNA: TGTGCCAGCAGCTTAGAATTGAACACTGAAGCTTTCTTT
size: -
D: -
J: TRBJ1-1
V: TRBV11-3

CDR3: CASSPAGLAGGEQYF
DNA: TGTGCCAGTAGTCCCGCGGGACTAGCGGGAGGGGAGCAGTACTTC
size: -
D: TRBD2
J: TRBJ2-7
V: TRBV19

CDR3: CASFRGQVRGYSNQPQHF
DNA: TGTGCCTCCTTTCGAGGGCAGGTGAGGGGATATAGCAATCAGCCCCAGCATTTT
size: few
D: -
J: TRBJ1-5
V: TRBV30

CDR3: CASSQGTYEQYF
DNA: TGTGCCAGTAGTCAGGGGACCTACGAGCAGTACTTC
size: -
D: -
J: TRBJ2-7
V: TRBV19

CDR3: CSVEDVGGNEQYF
DNA: TGCAGCGTTGAAGATGTCGGGGGTAACGAGCAGTACTTC
size: -
D: -
J: TRBJ2-7
V: TRBV29-1

CDR3: CATSRGQYEQFF
DNA: TGTGCCACCAGCAGAGGACAATATGAGCAGTTCTTC
size: -
D: -
J: TRBJ2-1
V: TRBV15

CDR3: CASSLRVFGEKLFF
DNA: TGTGCCAGCAGCCTCAGGGTGTTTGGGGAAAAACTGTTTTTT
size: few
D: -
J: TRBJ1-4
V: TRBV27

CDR3: CASSVDRGFNEQYF
DNA: TGTGCCAGCAGTGTTGACAGGGGATTCAACGAGCAGTACTTC
size: -
D: TRBD1
J: TRBJ2-7
V: TRBV25-1

CDR3: CASSGLGYEQYF
DNA: TGTGCCAGCAGCGGACTGGGGTACGAGCAGTACTTC
size: -
D: -
J: TRBJ2-7
V: TRBV9

CDR3: CASSPTGPNYGYTF
DNA: TGTGCCAGCAGCCCGACGGGACCTAACTATGGCTACACCTTC
size: -
D: -
J: TRBJ1-2
V: TRBV7-3

CDR3: CASSSGQVNTEAFF
DNA: TGTGCCAGCAGCTCCGGACAAGTGAACACTGAAGCTTTCTTT
size: -
D: -
J: TRBJ1-1
V: TRBV7-3

CDR3: CASSPSRFQLRAYEQYF
DNA: TGTGCCAGCAGCCCGTCAAGATTCCAGCTCCGAGCCTACGAGCAGTACTTC
size: -
D: -
J: TRBJ2-7
V: TRBV3-1/TRBV3-2

CDR3: CASSQGGCLNQPQHF
DNA: TGTGCCAGCAGCCAAGGTGGATGTCTGAATCAGCCCCAGCATTTT
size: -
D: -
J: TRBJ1-5
V: TRBV3-1/TRBV3-2

CDR3: CASSLKSGGLNTGELFF
DNA: TGTGCCAGCAGCTTAAAAAGCGGGGGGCTCAACACCGGGGAGCTGTTTTTT
size: once
D: TRBD2
J: TRBJ2-2
V: TRBV7-2

CDR3: CASETSGRRHEQYF
DNA: TGTGCCAGCGAAACTAGCGGGAGGCGCCACGAGCAGTACTTC
size: -
D: TRBD2
J: TRBJ2-7
V: TRBV6-6

CDR3: CASSQIGQGNSPLHF
DNA: TGTGCCAGCAGTCAAATAGGACAGGGGAATTCACCCCTCCACTTT
size: few
D: TRBD1
J: TRBJ1-6
V: TRBV6-6

CDR3: CASSSTGEKLFF
DNA: TGTGCCAGCTCATCGACAGGCGAAAAACTGTTTTTT
size: -
D: -
J: TRBJ1-4
V: TRBV18

CDR3: CAIRSGEETQYF
DNA: TGTGCCATCAGAAGCGGGGAAGAGACCCAGTACTTC
size: -
D: TRBD2
J: TRBJ2-5
V: TRBV10-3